The 31 T cell receptor beta chains reported below all come from one sample, sequenced in a study of identical twins. MiXCR, run by TCRdb on the 5' RACE reads, gives a single entry per CDR3 protein. Of approximately 690,000 distinct CDR3 sequences listed, around 6% are singletons. The material sequenced was naive T cells sorted from blood. Every receptor here comes from a man aged 18 to 30 in good health.

This chain joins TRBV18 and TRBJ2-1; 15 bases agree with TRBD2. CDR3 length equals 22 residues. With V trimmed by 4 bases and J by 2 bases, 18 bases remained unmatched. Germline V lookup: CDR1 KGHSH, CDR2 LQKENI. The CDR3 loop is CASSLGDRTRTSGRVPYNEQFF. In DNA form, the CDR3 reads TGTGCCAGCTCACTTGGGGACAGGACCCGGACTAGCGGGAGGGTCCCCTACAATGAGCAGTTCTTC. Full variable domain (rest looked up from reference TRBV18 and TRBJ2-1): NAGVMQNPRHLVRRRGQEARLRCSPMKGHSHVYWYRQLPEEGLKFMVYLQKENIIDESGMPKERFSAEFPKEGPSILRIQQVVRGDSAAYFCASSLGDRTRTSGRVPYNEQFFGPGTRLTVL.

This clonotype was seen many times. The chain combines TRBV7-6 with TRBJ2-1, with D perhaps TRBD2 (6 bases). Germline CDR1 reads SGHVS; CDR2 reads FNYEAQ. V was trimmed by 2 bases and J by 0 bases, leaving 8 bases between them. CDR3 length: 15 amino acids. In nucleotides, the CDR3 is TGTGCCAGCAGCTTAACTAGCCCCTCCTACAATGAGCAGTTCTTC. It encodes CASSLTSPSYNEQFF.

In this sample, this clonotype turned up many times. This chain connects TRBV6-4 to TRBJ2-1; D assignment may be TRBD1 or TRBD2 (5 bases each). This CDR3 is built from 15 residues. Trimming cost V 6 bases and J 5 bases, with 17 bases left between them. CDR1 MRHNA and CDR2 SNTAGT come from the germline V gene. The CDR3 here is CASSATGRKNNEQFF. The CDR3 coding sequence is TGTGCCAGCAGCGCGACGGGACGTAAAAACAATGAGCAGTTCTTC.

This clonotype was detected once. The rearrangement uses TRBV6-5 and TRBJ2-6; 9 bases line up with TRBD1. The V and J ends lost 3 bases and 2 bases, in that order; junction bases with no gene match: 8. This CDR3 is built from 18 residues. Germline CDR1 MNHEY, CDR2 SVGAGI. The CDR3 DNA follows: TGTGCCAGCAGTTATATCTTGGGACAGGGAGCTGGGGCCAACGTCCTGACTTTC. It yields the protein CASSYILGQGAGANVLTF.

This clonotype has at least ten counts. The J gene is TRBJ2-2, the V gene TRBV29-1; D uncertain. The V gene's germline CDR1 is SQVTM and CDR2 ANQGSEA. The CDR3 contains 12 residues. Trimming left V 3 bases short and J 5 bases short, with 7 bases between. The CDR3 loop reads CSVERITGELFF. The CDR3 nucleotides read TGCAGCGTTGAGCGTATAACCGGGGAGCTGTTTTTT.

This clonotype was picked up a small number of times. The rearrangement uses TRBV7-2 and TRBJ2-7; 9 bases map to TRBD2. Per the germline V gene, CDR1 is SGHTA and CDR2 is FQGNSA. The CDR3 spans 15 residues. The ends lost 5 bases at V and 2 bases at J; junction bases unmatched: 7. CDR3 protein: CASSQGLAPTYEQYF. The DNA for the CDR3 is TGTGCCAGCAGCCAAGGACTAGCGCCCACCTACGAGCAGTACTTC.

About this clonotype itself: This may be a read error, as it is one base from a much larger clone. The CDR3 region has the DNA TGCAGTGCTACGAGACCCACTAGCGGTTCCTACGAGCAGTACTTC. It specifies CSATRPTSGSYEQYF. This chain connects TRBV20-1 to TRBJ2-7, with 8 nucleotides matching TRBD2. Trimming removed 4 bases from V and 1 base from J; junction bases left unmatched: 9. Germline V gene sequence: CDR1 DFQATT, CDR2 SNEGSKA (reference sequence). CDR3 length: 15 residues.

V gene TRBV6-5 combines with J gene TRBJ1-2; 8 bases line up with TRBD1. This CDR3 region has 13 residues. The ends lost 0 bases at V and 7 bases at J; junction bases unmatched: 1. Germline V lookup: CDR1 MNHEY, CDR2 SVGAGI. The CDR3 is CASSYSTGVGYTF. The CDR3, as DNA: TGTGCCAGCAGTTACTCGACAGGGGTTGGCTACACCTTC.

This clonotype has a handful of counts. The chain is built from TRBV4-2 and TRBJ2-1; TRBD2 aligns across 12 bases. Losses at the gene ends were 4 bases for V and 9 bases for J; bases not matched to a gene: 10. CDR1 is LGHNA and CDR2 is YNFKEQ in the germline V gene. The CDR3 runs to 16 residues. The CDR3 here is CASSPLYGLAGSEQFF. The CDR3 DNA follows: TGTGCCAGCAGCCCCTTATACGGACTAGCGGGAAGTGAGCAGTTCTTC.

The chain is built from TRBV19 and TRBJ1-5; a weak D match, TRBD1 (5 bases). The CDR3 contains 17 residues. Germline V lookup: CDR1 LNHDA, CDR2 SQIVND (reference sequence). The V end lost 8 bases, the J end lost 1 base, and 21 bases lay between the germline ends. The CDR3 spells CASRQLVGERSNQPQHF. The CDR3 coding sequence is TGTGCCAGTCGCCAACTCGTGGGGGAGCGGAGCAATCAGCCCCAGCATTTT. The variable domain in full, completed from reference TRBV19 and TRBJ1-5, reads DGGITQSPKYLFRKEGQNVTLSCEQNLNHDAMYWYRQDPGQGLRLIYYSQIVNDFQKGDIAEGYSVSREKKESFPLTVTSAQKNPTAFYLCASRQLVGERSNQPQHFGDGTRLSIL.

The chain employs TRBV5-1 and TRBJ2-3, with D tentatively TRBD1 (7 bases). Per the germline V gene, CDR1 is SGHRS and CDR2 is YFSETQ. Trimming pared 1 base from V and 5 bases from J, leaving 20 bases between. The CDR3 sequence is 17 residues long. The CDR3 spells CASSLWGAGQDEDTQYF. For the CDR3, the DNA is TGCGCCAGCAGCTTGTGGGGGGCCGGACAGGACGAAGATACGCAGTATTTT.

This clonotype was recorded many times. The J gene is TRBJ2-7, the V gene TRBV27, with D possibly TRBD2 on 6 matching bases. With 0 bases removed from V and 3 bases from J, the gap between germline ends came to 9 bases. The length of the CDR3 is 14 residues. Germline V gives CDR1 MNHEY, CDR2 SMNVEV (reference sequence). The CDR3 sequence is CASSLSGGVYEQYF. CDR3 in DNA: TGTGCCAGCAGTTTATCGGGGGGAGTCTACGAGCAGTACTTC.

This clonotype was seen many times. The chain couples TRBV5-1 to TRBJ1-1, with D possibly being TRBD1 (5 bases). CDR3 length equals 15 residues. V lost 4 bases and J 1 base, leaving 14 bases between the germline ends. Germline V gene lookup returns CDR1 SGHRS and CDR2 YFSETQ. CDR3 sequence reads: CASSPVGGTNTEAFF. The CDR3 DNA reads as TGCGCCAGCAGCCCGGTGGGGGGAACGAACACTGAAGCTTTCTTT. The whole variable domain, remainder taken from reference TRBV5-1 and TRBJ1-1, is KAGVTQTPRYLIKTRGQQVTLSCSPISGHRSVSWYQQTPGQGLQFLFEYFSETQRNKGNFPGRFSGRQFSNSRSEMNVSTLELGDSALYLCASSPVGGTNTEAFFGQGTRLTVV.

The chain links TRBV14 to TRBJ1-2; TRBD1 matches at 8 bases. J lost 3 bases, V lost 6 bases, and 9 bases had no gene match. Germline V CDR1 and CDR2: SGHDN, FVKESK. The CDR3 spans 15 residues. CDR3 DNA sequence: TGTGCCAGCAGTCACGCAGGGGGCGCCGACTATGGCTACACCTTC. It encodes CASSHAGGADYGYTF.

About this clonotype itself: This clone may be a read error of a much larger clone one base away. The V and J genes are TRBV20-1 and TRBJ2-3; 8 nucleotides line up with TRBD2. This CDR3 region has 15 residues. Germline values: CDR1 DFQATT, CDR2 SNEGSKA (reference sequence). The CDR3 DNA reads TGCACTGCTAGGCAACTAGCGGATATCACAGATACGCAGTATTTT. This translates into CTARQLADITDTQYF.

The chain is built from TRBV11-2 and TRBJ2-1, with 12 bases fitting TRBD2. Germline V gives CDR1 SGHAT, CDR2 FQNNGV. Losses at the gene ends were 7 bases for V and 10 bases for J; bases not matched to a gene: 11. This CDR3 has 15 amino acids. The CDR3 loop reads CASTLGSSGRDEQFF. Written as DNA, the CDR3 is TGTGCCAGCACCCTGGGGTCTAGCGGGAGGGACGAGCAGTTCTTC.

The rearrangement joins TRBV9 to TRBJ2-1; possibly TRBD1 for D (8 bases). The V gene's germline CDR1 is SGDLS and CDR2 YYNGEE. Trimming stripped 2 bases from V and 4 bases from J, with 19 bases between. The CDR3 is made up of 17 amino acids. The CDR3 nucleotides read TGTGCCAGCAGCGTCAGGGGGGGGACAGGACCTTACAATGAGCAGTTCTTC. The encoded protein is CASSVRGGTGPYNEQFF.

This chain uses TRBV2 with TRBJ2-1; D is possibly TRBD1 (5 bases). Germline V lookup: CDR1 SNHLY, CDR2 FYNNEI. V was trimmed by 0 bases and J by 9 bases, leaving 18 bases between them. This CDR3 contains 16 residues. The CDR3 loop reads CASSEAFGLVRVEQFF. In nucleotides, the CDR3 is TGTGCCAGCAGTGAAGCTTTTGGGCTAGTCAGGGTTGAGCAGTTCTTC.

The gene calls are TRBV20-1 and TRBJ2-4, with 7 bases that match TRBD2. After removal of 4 bases from V and 1 base from J, the junction contained 1 base not matched to a gene. The CDR3 spans 13 residues. Germline V gene data show CDR1 as DFQATT and CDR2 as SNEGSKA (reference sequence). This CDR3 reads CSAIGGAKNIQYF. DNA for the CDR3: TGCAGTGCTATCGGGGGGGCCAAAAACATTCAGTACTTC.

A word on this clonotype: A read error is possible here, since a much larger clone lies one base away. The gene calls are TRBV10-3 and TRBJ2-1; perhaps TRBD2 as D (6 bases). Per germline, CDR1 ENHRY and CDR2 SYGVKD. This CDR3 comprises 13 residues. In DNA form, the CDR3 reads TGTGCCAGCGAGGAGGCGGGATACAATGATCAGTTCTTC. It translates to CASEEAGYNDQFF.

This clonotype was observed many times. V usage is TRBV12-3 or TRBV12-4 and J usage is TRBJ1-1; D gene ambiguous. CDR3 length: 14 amino acids. Trimming took 4 bases from V and 1 from J, leaving 10 bases between them. The CDR3 region is CASSSVGQNTEAFF. The CDR3 DNA sequence: TGTGCCAGCAGTTCCGTAGGGCAGAACACTGAAGCTTTCTTT.

Many counts were recorded for this clonotype. V usage is TRBV29-1 and J usage is TRBJ2-2; the D gene is possibly TRBD1 (6 bases). This CDR3 spans 14 amino acids. Germline CDR1 is SQVTM and CDR2 is ANQGSEA. With 2 bases removed from V and 2 bases from J, the gap between germline ends came to 9 bases. Here the CDR3 reads CSVEQGSNTGELFF. The CDR3 DNA reads TGCAGCGTTGAACAGGGGTCTAACACCGGGGAGCTGTTTTTT.

This clonotype has at least ten counts. The chain couples TRBV27 to TRBJ2-1, with 10 bases matching TRBD2. CDR1 and CDR2 (germline): MNHEY, SMNVEV (reference sequence). The CDR3 spans 16 residues. With V trimmed by 10 bases and J by 9 bases, 18 bases remained unmatched. The CDR3 coding sequence is TGTGCCACCGGGTGGGGGTTGCTAGCGGGAGATCTTGAGCAGTTCTTC. It translates to CATGWGLLAGDLEQFF.

This clonotype appeared many times. V is TRBV10-3 and J is TRBJ1-3; D unclear. The germline V gene has CDR1 ENHRY and CDR2 SYGVKD. The CDR3 runs to 16 residues. With 5 bases removed from V and 0 bases from J, the gap between germline ends came to 14 bases. The DNA of the CDR3 is TGTGCCATCAGTTTGGCAAGACCTAGCTCTGGAAACACCATATATTTT. Translation gives CAISLARPSSGNTIYF.

The chain employs TRBV18 and TRBJ2-5, with D perhaps TRBD1 (6 bases). The CDR3 consists of 16 residues. Germline values: CDR1 KGHSH, CDR2 LQKENI. V was clipped by 3 bases and J by 1 base, with 15 bases between them. The CDR3 region has the DNA TGTGCCAGCTCACCGCTAGCCGGGACACTCCAAGAGACCCAGTACTTC. This translates into CASSPLAGTLQETQYF.

This clonotype occurred many times. The chain combines TRBV6-1 with TRBJ1-2; D is unclear. This CDR3 is built from 13 residues. V lost 10 bases, J lost 8 bases, and 20 bases lay in between. In germline, CDR1 is MNHNS, CDR2 SASEGT. The CDR3 here is CATQLAQAGGYTF. CDR3 DNA: TGTGCCACCCAACTCGCGCAGGCGGGAGGCTACACCTTC.

V is TRBV28 and J is TRBJ2-7; D possibly corresponds to TRBD1 (7 bases). The CDR3 runs to 18 residues. Germline V gives CDR1 MDHEN, CDR2 SYDVKM. V was pared by 5 bases and J by 4 bases, with 27 bases between. Here the CDR3 reads CASSIGDARDRDRYEQYF. For the CDR3, the DNA is TGTGCCAGCAGTATCGGAGATGCGCGGGACAGAGACCGTTACGAGCAGTACTTC.

This clonotype has more than one count but fewer than ten. This chain connects TRBV20-1 to TRBJ2-7; possibly TRBD2 for D (6 bases). The CDR3 is 15 residues long. The V end was cut by 3 bases, the J end by 1 base, with 16 bases between. Germline CDR1 and CDR2: DFQATT and SNEGSKA (reference sequence). The DNA of the CDR3 is TGCAGTGCTAGTGGGAGACTAGGGGAATCCTACGAGCAGTACTTC. It specifies CSASGRLGESYEQYF.

The table lists this clonotype with many counts. This chain uses TRBV10-3 with TRBJ2-1; possible D gene TRBD1, 5 bases. V gave up 11 bases and J gave up 2 bases, with 13 bases separating them. The CDR3 totals 13 residues. From germline, CDR1 is ENHRY and CDR2 SYGVKD. CDR3 sequence (DNA): TGTGCCCTCGGACAACCAGCCTACAATGAGCAGTTCTTC. Translation: CALGQPAYNEQFF.

The sample holds many counts of this clonotype. The chain recombines TRBV20-1 with TRBJ1-1; D perhaps matches TRBD1 (6 bases). Looked up from germline, CDR1 is DFQATT and CDR2 is SNEGSKA (reference sequence). Deletions cut 0 bases from V and 0 bases from J, with 17 bases between. The CDR3 has 17 residues. The CDR3 loop reads CSARDIGQTSMNTEAFF. CDR3 DNA: TGCAGTGCTAGAGATATAGGACAGACAAGCATGAACACTGAAGCTTTCTTT.

This chain links TRBV13 with TRBJ2-1; D might be TRBD2 (5 bases). Trimming shortened V by 0 bases and J by 13 bases, and 10 bases separated the two germline ends. The CDR3 length is 12 residues. CDR1 and CDR2 from the germline V gene are PRHDT and FYEKMQ (reference sequence). CDR3 coding DNA: TGTGCCAGCAGCTTAGGTCCAGCGGACCAGTTCTTC. It encodes CASSLGPADQFF.